This record covers a single TCR beta chain. What antigen it recognizes has not been identified. No base qualities exist here, and no much larger clone lies one base off it. The data were taken from a study of T-cell memory formation after mild COVID-19 (dated by TCRdb to the early 2020s). Broadly, across the study: TCR sequence clusters from the two donors were largely donor specific. The cohort comprised two young, previously healthy adult volunteers, one female and one male. In a couple of donors, T-cell clones that expanded and contracted after mild COVID-19 were tracked by sequencing TCRalpha and TCRbeta repertoires over time.

The sequencer was an Illumina NovaSeq 6000. cDNA libraries for TCRalpha and TCRbeta were prepared by 5'RACE using constant-segment primers, with sample barcodes and unique molecular identifiers added. Trizol reagent was used to extract RNA from every sample. Amplification of the libraries took two PCR steps, and the second step added a second sample barcode plus Illumina TruSeq adapters. Sequencing of libraries was performed on an Illumina NovaSeq with 2 x 150 bp paired-end reads. From the authors' description of their analysis: Demultiplexing of reads and collapsing into UMI-guided consensus sequences were performed with migec v1.2.7. With mixcr v2.1.11, UMI consensuses were aligned to TRA and TRB V and J templates and assembled into clonotypes. Expanded or contracted clonotypes were those called significant by both edgeR and NoisET, with noise models trained on biological replicates. For edgeR calls, the thresholds were a false discovery rate-adjusted p below 0.01 and a log2 fold-change of 1. As an exploratory analysis of dynamics, max-normalized trajectories of the 1000 most abundant clonotypes were examined with PCA combined with hierarchical clustering. Separately sequenced CD4+ and CD8+ repertoires were used to assign the CD4 or CD8 phenotype of responding clones. Starting from the raw public reads, TCRdb applied fastp trimming at Q25, assembled clones with MiXCR and retained in-frame beta chains. Every entry covers one CDR3 protein and lists the most common genes and DNA from its rows. The V and J calls, along with clone size, are taken from TCRdb and not from the paper's own processing. A total of 250,000 to 300,000 distinct CDR3 sequences appear in this sample, about 16% of them only once. The ten largest clones take up roughly 23% of the sample.

PBMCs were isolated by Ficoll-Paque density gradient centrifugation. What the research found in general, with its limitations: Some responding clones were detected in pre-infection memory, which suggested that pre-existing cross-reactive memory T cells had joined the SARS-CoV-2 response. The study included only a couple of mild cases, and larger cohorts that include severe cases with pre-infection samples were judged to be necessary. Balanced CD4/CD8 phenotypes were observed for clones contracting from day 15 to 85, whereas a bias towards CD4+ was observed for a second wave of clones expanding from day 15 to 37. Contracting CD4+ clones were found mainly in CM and EM memory subsets, while CD8+ clones were enriched in EMRA. SARS-CoV-2 specificity of the second-wave clones peaking on day 37 was not confirmed.

CDR1 and CDR2 are read off the germline V gene (reference sequence) as SEHNR and FQNEAQ. The CDR3 contains 13 residues, cysteine and phenylalanine counted. Solely the CDR3 DNA is kept, with 39 bases framed from the first base. The germline V and J ends show losses of 8 bases and 6 bases respectively, and no gene match explains 6 bases of the junction. Sequenced input: PBMCs or a T cell subset sorted from them (not recorded which). The origin of this receptor is a man in his late teens or twenties who had mild COVID-19 (a few samples of this study predate the infection). The sample titles of this study are shuffled in the database, so cell type and time point are left out; the donor was told from shared clones. This receptor chain uses TRBV7-9 and TRBJ2-1; TRBD2 agrees with 8 junctional bases. The CDR3 protein: CASGLAGGNEQFF. The nucleotide sequence reads as follows: TGTGCCAGCGGCCTTGCGGGGGGCAATGAGCAGTTCTTC.